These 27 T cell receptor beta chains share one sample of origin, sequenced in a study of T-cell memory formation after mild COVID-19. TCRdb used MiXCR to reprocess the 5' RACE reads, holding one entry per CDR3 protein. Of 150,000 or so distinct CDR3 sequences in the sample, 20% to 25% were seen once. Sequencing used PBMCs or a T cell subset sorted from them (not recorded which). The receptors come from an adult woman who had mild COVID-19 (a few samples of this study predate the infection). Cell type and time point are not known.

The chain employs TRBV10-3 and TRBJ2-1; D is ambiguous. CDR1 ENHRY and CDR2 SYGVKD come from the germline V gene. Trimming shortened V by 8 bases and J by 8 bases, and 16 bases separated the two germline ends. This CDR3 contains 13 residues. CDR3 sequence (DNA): TGTGCCATCGGAGAGGAATTGAACGATGAGCAGTTCTTC. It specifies CAIGEELNDEQFF.

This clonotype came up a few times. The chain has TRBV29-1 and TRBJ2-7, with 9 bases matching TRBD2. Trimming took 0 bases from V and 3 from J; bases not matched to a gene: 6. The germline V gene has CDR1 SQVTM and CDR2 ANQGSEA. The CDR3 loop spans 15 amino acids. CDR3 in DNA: TGCAGCGTTGAAGAAGCGGGAGGAGGCCACTACGAGCAGTACTTC. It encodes CSVEEAGGGHYEQYF.

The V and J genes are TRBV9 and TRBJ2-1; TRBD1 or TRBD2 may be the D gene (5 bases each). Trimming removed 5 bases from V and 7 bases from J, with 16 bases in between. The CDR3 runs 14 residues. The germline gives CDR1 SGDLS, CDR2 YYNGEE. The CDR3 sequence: CASSDPGRNNEQFF. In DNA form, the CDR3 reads TGTGCCAGCAGTGATCCGGGACGGAATAATGAGCAGTTCTTC.

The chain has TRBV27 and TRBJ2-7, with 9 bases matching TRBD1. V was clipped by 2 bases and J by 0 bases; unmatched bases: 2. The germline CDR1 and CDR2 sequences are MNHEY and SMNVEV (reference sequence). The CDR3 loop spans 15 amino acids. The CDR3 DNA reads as TGTGCCAGCAGTTTAGCGGGACAGGGCTCCTACGAGCAGTACTTC. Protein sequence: CASSLAGQGSYEQYF.

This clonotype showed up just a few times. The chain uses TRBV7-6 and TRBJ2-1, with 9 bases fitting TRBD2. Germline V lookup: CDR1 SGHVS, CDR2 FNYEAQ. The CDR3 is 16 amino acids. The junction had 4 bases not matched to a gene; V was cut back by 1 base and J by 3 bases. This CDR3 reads CASSLVTSGLYNEQFF. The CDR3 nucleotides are TGTGCCAGCAGCTTAGTCACTAGCGGGCTCTACAATGAGCAGTTCTTC.

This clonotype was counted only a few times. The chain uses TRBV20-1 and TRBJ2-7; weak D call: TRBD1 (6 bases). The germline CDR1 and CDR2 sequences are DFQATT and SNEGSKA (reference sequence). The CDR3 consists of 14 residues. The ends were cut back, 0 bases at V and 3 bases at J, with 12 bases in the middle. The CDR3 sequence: CSARDQQGSYEQYF. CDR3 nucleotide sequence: TGCAGTGCTAGAGATCAGCAGGGGAGCTACGAGCAGTACTTC.

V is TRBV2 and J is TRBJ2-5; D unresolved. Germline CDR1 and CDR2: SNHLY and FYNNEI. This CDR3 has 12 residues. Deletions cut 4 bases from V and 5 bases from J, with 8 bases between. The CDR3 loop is CASSVVGETQYF. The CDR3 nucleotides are TGTGCCAGCAGTGTAGTGGGGGAGACCCAGTACTTC. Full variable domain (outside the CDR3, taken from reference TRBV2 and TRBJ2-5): EPEVTQTPSHQVTQMGQEVILRCVPISNHLYFYWYRQILGQKVEFLVSFYNNEISEKSEIFDDQFSVERPDGSNFTLKIRSTKLEDSAMYFCASSVVGETQYFGPGTRLLVL.

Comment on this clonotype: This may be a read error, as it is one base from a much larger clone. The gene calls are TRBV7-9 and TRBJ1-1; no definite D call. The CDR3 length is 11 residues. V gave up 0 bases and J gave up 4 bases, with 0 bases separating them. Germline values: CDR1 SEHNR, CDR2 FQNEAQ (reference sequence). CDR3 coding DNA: TGTGCCAGCAGCTTAGCCACTGAAGCTTTCTTT. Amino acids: CASSLATEAFF. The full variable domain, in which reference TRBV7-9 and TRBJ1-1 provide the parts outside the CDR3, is DTGVSQNPRHKITKRGQNVTFRCDPISEHNRLYWYRQTLGQGPEFLTYFQNEAQLEKSRLLSDRFSAERPKGSFSTLEIQRTEQGDSAMYLCASSLATEAFFGQGTRLTVV.

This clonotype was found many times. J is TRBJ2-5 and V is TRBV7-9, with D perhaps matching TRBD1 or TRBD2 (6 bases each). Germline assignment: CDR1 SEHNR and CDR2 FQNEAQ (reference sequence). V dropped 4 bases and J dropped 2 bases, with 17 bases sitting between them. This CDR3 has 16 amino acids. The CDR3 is CASSSQGFGTQETQYF. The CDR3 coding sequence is TGTGCCAGCAGCTCCCAGGGGTTCGGGACTCAAGAGACCCAGTACTTC.

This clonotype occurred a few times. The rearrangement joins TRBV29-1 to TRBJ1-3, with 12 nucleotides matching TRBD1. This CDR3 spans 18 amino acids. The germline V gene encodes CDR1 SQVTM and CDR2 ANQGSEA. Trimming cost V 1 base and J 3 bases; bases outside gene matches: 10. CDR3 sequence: CSVEGGPGQGASGNTIYF. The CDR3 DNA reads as TGCAGCGTTGAAGGTGGACCGGGACAGGGGGCGAGTGGAAACACCATATATTTT.

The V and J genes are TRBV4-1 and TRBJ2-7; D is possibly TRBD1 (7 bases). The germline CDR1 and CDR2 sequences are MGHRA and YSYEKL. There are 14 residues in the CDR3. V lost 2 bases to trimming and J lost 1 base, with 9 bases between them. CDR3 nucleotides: TGCGCCAGCAGCCAACAGGGGGGATCCTACGAGCAGTACTTC. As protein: CASSQQGGSYEQYF.

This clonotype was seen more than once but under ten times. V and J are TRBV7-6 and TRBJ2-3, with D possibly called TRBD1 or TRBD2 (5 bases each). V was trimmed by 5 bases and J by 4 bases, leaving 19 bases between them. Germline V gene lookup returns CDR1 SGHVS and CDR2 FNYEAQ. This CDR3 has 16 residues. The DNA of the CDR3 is TGTGCCAGCAGCCCTTTTCTACAGGCGGGCGCAGATACGCAGTATTTT. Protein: CASSPFLQAGADTQYF.

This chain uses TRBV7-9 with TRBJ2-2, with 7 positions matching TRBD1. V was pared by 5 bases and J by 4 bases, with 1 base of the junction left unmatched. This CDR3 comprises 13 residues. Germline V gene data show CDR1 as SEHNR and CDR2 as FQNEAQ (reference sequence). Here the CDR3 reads CASSAGGTGELFF. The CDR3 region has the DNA TGTGCCAGCAGCGCAGGGGGCACCGGGGAGCTGTTTTTT.

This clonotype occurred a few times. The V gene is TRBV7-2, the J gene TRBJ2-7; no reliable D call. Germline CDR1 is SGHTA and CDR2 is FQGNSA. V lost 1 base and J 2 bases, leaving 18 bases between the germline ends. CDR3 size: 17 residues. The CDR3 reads CASSLEFPESSPYEQYF. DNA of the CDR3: TGTGCCAGCAGCTTAGAATTCCCAGAGAGTTCCCCCTACGAGCAGTACTTC.

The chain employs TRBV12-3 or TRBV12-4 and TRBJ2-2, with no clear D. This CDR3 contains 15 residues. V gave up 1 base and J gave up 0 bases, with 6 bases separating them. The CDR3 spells CASSLERTNTGELFF. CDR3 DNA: TGTGCCAGCAGTTTAGAGAGGACGAACACCGGGGAGCTGTTTTTT.

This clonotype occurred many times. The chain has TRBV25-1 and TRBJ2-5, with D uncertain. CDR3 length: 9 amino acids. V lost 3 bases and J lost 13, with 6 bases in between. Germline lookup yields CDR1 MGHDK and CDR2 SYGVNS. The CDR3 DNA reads TGTGCCAGCAGTGATCCTCCGTACTTC. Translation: CASSDPPYF. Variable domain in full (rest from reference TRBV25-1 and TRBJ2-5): EADIYQTPRYLVIGTGKKITLECSQTMGHDKMYWYQQDPGMELHLIHYSYGVNSTEKGDLSSESTVSRIRTEHFPLTLESARPSHTSQYLCASSDPPYFGPGTRLLVL.

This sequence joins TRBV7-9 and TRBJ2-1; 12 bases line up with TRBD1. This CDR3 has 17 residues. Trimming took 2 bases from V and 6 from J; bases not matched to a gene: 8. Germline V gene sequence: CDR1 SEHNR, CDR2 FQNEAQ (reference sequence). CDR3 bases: TGTGCCAGCAGCTTACCTCGTCCGGGACAGGGGGCCAATGAGCAGTTCTTC. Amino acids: CASSLPRPGQGANEQFF.

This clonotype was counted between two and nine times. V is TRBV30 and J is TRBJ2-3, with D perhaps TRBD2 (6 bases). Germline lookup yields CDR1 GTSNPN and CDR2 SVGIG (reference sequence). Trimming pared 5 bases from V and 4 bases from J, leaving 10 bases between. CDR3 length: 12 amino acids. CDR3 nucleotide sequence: TGTGCCTGGGGGGACTCGTCAGATACGCAGTATTTT. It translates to CAWGDSSDTQYF.

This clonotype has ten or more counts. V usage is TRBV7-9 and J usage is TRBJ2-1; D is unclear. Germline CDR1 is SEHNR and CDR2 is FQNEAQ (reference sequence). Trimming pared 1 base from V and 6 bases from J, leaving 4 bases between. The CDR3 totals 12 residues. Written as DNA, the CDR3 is TGTGCCAGCAGCTTAGGTAGCAATGAGCAGTTCTTC. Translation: CASSLGSNEQFF.

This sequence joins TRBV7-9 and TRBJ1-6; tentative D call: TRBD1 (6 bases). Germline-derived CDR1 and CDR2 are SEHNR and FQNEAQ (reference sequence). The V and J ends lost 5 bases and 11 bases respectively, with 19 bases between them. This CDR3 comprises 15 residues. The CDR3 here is CASSPLGAGMAPLHF. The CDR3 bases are TGTGCCAGCAGCCCCTTGGGGGCGGGGATGGCACCCCTCCACTTT. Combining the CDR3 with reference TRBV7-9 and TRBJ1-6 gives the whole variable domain DTGVSQNPRHKITKRGQNVTFRCDPISEHNRLYWYRQTLGQGPEFLTYFQNEAQLEKSRLLSDRFSAERPKGSFSTLEIQRTEQGDSAMYLCASSPLGAGMAPLHFGNGTRLTVT.

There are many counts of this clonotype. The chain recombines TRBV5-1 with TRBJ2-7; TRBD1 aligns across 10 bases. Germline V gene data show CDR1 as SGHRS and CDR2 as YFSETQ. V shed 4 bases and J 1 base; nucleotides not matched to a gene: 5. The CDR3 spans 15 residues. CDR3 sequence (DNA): TGCGCCAGCAGCCTGGGACAGGGGATTTCCTACGAGCAGTACTTC. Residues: CASSLGQGISYEQYF.

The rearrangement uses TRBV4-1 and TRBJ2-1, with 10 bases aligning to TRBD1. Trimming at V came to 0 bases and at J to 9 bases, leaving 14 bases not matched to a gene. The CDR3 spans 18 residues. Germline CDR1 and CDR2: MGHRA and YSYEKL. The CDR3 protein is CASSQEGVGTGALGEQFF. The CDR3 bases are TGCGCCAGCAGCCAAGAGGGGGTCGGGACAGGGGCTCTGGGTGAGCAGTTCTTC.

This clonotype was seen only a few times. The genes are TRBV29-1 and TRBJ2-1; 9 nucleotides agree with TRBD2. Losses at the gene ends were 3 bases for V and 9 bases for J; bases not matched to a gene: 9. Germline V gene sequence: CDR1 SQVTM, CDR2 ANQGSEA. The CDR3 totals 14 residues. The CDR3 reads CSVEGGRGHGEQFF. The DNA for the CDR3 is TGCAGCGTTGAGGGCGGGAGGGGACATGGTGAGCAGTTCTTC.

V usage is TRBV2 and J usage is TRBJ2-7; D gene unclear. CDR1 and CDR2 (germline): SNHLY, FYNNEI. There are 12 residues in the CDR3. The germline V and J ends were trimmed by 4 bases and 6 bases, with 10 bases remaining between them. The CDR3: CASSASIREQYF. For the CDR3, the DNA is TGTGCCAGCAGTGCATCTATCCGCGAGCAGTACTTC.

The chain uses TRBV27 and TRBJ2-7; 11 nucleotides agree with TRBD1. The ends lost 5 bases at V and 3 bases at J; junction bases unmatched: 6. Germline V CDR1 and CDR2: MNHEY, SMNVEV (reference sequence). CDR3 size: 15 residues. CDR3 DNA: TGTGCCAGCAGTCCAAGGACAGGGGGCCACTACGAGCAGTACTTC. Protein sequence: CASSPRTGGHYEQYF.

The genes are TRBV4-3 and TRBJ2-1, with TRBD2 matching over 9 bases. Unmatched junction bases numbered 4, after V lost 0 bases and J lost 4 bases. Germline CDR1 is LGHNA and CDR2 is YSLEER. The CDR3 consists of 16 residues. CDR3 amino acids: CASSQDYSGGYNEQFF. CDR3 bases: TGCGCCAGCAGCCAAGATTATAGCGGGGGTTACAATGAGCAGTTCTTC.

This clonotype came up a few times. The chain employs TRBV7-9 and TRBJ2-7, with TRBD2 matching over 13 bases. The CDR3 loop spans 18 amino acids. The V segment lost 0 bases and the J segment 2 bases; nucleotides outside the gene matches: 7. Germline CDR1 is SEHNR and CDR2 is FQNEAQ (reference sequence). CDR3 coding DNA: TGTGCCAGCAGCTTAGCCGGACTAGCGGGAGAAGTCGCCTACGAGCAGTACTTC. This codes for CASSLAGLAGEVAYEQYF. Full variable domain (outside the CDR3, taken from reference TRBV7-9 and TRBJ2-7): DTGVSQNPRHKITKRGQNVTFRCDPISEHNRLYWYRQTLGQGPEFLTYFQNEAQLEKSRLLSDRFSAERPKGSFSTLEIQRTEQGDSAMYLCASSLAGLAGEVAYEQYFGPGTRLTVT.